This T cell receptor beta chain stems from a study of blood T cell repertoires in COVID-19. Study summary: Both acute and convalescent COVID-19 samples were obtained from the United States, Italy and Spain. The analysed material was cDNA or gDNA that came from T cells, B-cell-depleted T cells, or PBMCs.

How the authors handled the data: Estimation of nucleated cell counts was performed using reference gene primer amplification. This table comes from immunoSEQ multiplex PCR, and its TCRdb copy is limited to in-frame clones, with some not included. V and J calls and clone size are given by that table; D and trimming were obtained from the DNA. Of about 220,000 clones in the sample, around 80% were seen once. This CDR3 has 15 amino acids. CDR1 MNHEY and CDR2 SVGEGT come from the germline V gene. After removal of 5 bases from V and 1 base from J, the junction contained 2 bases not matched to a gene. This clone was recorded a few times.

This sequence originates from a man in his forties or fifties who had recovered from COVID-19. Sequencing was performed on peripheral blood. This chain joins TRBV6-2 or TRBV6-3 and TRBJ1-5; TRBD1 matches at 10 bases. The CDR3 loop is CASSKTGGSNQPQHF. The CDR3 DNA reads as TGTGCCAGCAGTAAGACAGGGGGCAGCAATCAGCCCCAGCATTTT.